This entry features one TCR beta chain sequence. Produced via immunoSEQ multiplex PCR; TCRdb's table is partial and in-frame only. The data show around 62,000 clones, roughly 84% seen once. This entry comes from a study of OX40 agonist ivuxolimab in advanced cancers. Study-level background: Partial response was recorded in three patients: one hepatocellular carcinoma and two cutaneous melanoma cases.

The CDR3 is made up of 14 amino acids. V lost 5 bases to trimming and J lost 2 bases, with 13 bases between them. The germline CDR1 and CDR2 sequences are SGHTA and FQGNSA. This chain uses TRBV7-2 with TRBJ2-7; a weak D match, TRBD2 (5 bases). Sample: CD4+ or CD8+ T cells sorted from blood, taken in a trial of the OX40 agonist ivuxolimab. The source is an adult with an advanced solid tumor such as melanoma, head and neck, liver or kidney cancer. CDR3 sequence reads: CASSPRVGTYEQYF. CDR3 coding DNA: TGTGCCAGCAGCCCTAGAGTCGGGACCTACGAGCAGTACTTC.